This T cell receptor (beta chain) was found in a study of T cells after yellow fever vaccination. Researchers made TCR cDNA using 5'RACE template switching, and this step added a universal primer site and UMIs. TCRdb reprocessed the 5' RACE reads via MiXCR and lists one record per CDR3 protein. The sample has roughly 160,000 distinct CDR3 sequences; approximately 6.7% are singletons. This clonotype was counted between two and nine times. The junction had 12 bases not matched to a gene; V was cut back by 8 bases and J by 0 bases. The germline V gene encodes CDR1 LNHDA and CDR2 SQIVND (reference sequence). The CDR3 has 16 residues.

This TCR was sampled from a man aged 18 to 29 who received the YFV17D yellow fever vaccine. The sample consisted of CD4+ T cells sorted from PBMCs, taken about 5 days after the first yellow fever vaccination. The chain has TRBV19 and TRBJ2-7, with 8 bases matching TRBD1. The CDR3 loop is CASSAGTGDGSYEQYF. CDR3 nucleotides: TGTGCCAGTTCCGCGGGGACAGGAGACGGCTCCTACGAGCAGTACTTC.